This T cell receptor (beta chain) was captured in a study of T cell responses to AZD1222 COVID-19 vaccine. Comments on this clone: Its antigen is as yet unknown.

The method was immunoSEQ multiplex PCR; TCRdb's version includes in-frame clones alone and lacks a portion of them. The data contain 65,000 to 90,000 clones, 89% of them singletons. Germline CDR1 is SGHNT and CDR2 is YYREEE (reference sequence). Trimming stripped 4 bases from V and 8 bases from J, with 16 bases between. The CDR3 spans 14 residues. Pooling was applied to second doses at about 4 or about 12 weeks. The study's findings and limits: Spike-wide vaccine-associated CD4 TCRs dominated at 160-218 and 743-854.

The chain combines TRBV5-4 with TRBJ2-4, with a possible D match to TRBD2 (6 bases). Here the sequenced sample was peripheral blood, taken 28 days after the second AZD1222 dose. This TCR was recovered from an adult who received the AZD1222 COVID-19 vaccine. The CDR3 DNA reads TGTGCCAGCAGCAAGACGGGACTCGAGGACATTCAGTACTTC. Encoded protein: CASSKTGLEDIQYF.